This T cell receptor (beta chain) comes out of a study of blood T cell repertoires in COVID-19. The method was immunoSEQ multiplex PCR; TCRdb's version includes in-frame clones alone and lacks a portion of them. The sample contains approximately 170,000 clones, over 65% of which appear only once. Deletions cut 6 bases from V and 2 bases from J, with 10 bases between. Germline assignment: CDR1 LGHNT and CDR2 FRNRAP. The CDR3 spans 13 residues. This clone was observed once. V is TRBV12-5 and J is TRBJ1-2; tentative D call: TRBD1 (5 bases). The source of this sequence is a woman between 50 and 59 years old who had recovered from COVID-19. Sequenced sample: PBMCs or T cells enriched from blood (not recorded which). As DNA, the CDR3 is TGTGCTAGTGGAGACAGCCTCAACTATGGCTACACCTTC. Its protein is CASGDSLNYGYTF.